This T cell receptor beta chain was captured in a study of Ad26.COV2.S vaccination and SARS-CoV-2 variants. There are 16 residues in the CDR3. CDR1 SGHTA and CDR2 FQGNSA come from the germline V gene. The V and J ends lost 5 bases and 5 bases, in that order; junction bases with no gene match: 9. Profiled with immunoSEQ multiplex PCR; TCRdb holds only in-frame clones, not every one. The data hold about 350,000 clones, with 65% to 90% observed a single time. Treatment: roughly 19 received Ad26.COV2.S at low or high dose, single or two shots; roughly five received placebo; per-sample allocation not given. After the first vaccine or placebo injection, samples were drawn on day 63.

The material was peripheral blood, obtained in a trial of Ad26.COV2.S vaccine versus placebo. This sequence joins TRBV7-2 and TRBJ2-5; 12 nucleotides match TRBD2. The receptor comes from a person between 18 and 60 years old who received the Ad26.COV2.S COVID-19 vaccine or a placebo. This CDR3 is CASSHRLAGAAETQYF. The CDR3, as DNA: TGTGCCAGCAGCCATCGACTAGCGGGAGCTGCGGAGACCCAGTACTTC.